This TCR beta chain was retrieved from a study of human T cells and chemical hapten exposure listed by TCRdb under 2021. Broadly, across the study: For sensitization, 2% DPC in acetone was applied to an approximately 2 cm by approximately 2 cm area of upper inner arm skin. In alopecia patients, the study followed how the peripheral blood TCR repertoire changed in vivo over primary and secondary sensitization to diphenylcyclopropenone (DPC), a hapten. Patients additionally received weekly therapeutic DPC doses to the scalp throughout the approximately 25-week study period. About 27 alopecia patients gave blood for TCR sequencing at one to four time points (pre-sensitization, 2, 6 and 24 weeks). The libraries were sequenced as a pool, and the TCR yield per sample differed mostly because of small variations in library volumes within the pool. Patch testing was done on the upper back using Finn chambers containing 0.01% DPC, and results were scored after 6 days according to International Contact Dermatitis Research Group standards. The patient cohort, mostly female, included alopecia areata with under or over 50% scalp involvement, alopecia totalis and alopecia universalis. Blood samples were taken from patients before sensitization (week 0) and at 2, 6 and about 24 weeks after DPC sensitization. Here is what the overall study found, with its caveats: DPC sensitization did not change the number of TCRs with a frequency above 1 in 1000, and there was no evidence of changes in global repertoire structure. Patch test score was positively correlated with the number of PT1 expanded TCRs, with significance at thresholds 8, 16 and 32 but not at 4. Significantly more large CDR3 similarity clusters were formed by expanded TCRs than by pre-sensitization or healthy control sets, consistent with antigen-driven responses. All patients had alopecia, a presumed autoimmune disease, so their immune response might differ from that of healthy individuals. After repeated subsampling, changes were observed in the strength of the expansion versus patch-test correlation and in the threshold at which the correlation became significant.

What the time point label conveys for this sample: patch test 1, 2 weeks after DPC sensitization. The meaning of the sample's treatment or condition label: therapeutic diphenylcyclopropenone sensitization with weekly scalp DPC. Blood at each patch-test visit was drawn before the patch test was applied. Patients were eligible if aged 18 to 70, diagnosed with alopecia and judged suitable for DPC therapy, and pregnant patients were excluded. Unfractionated whole blood was collected in Tempus Blood RNA tubes, and total RNA was extracted from that blood. Library preparation was by RACE. For sequencing, a NextSeq 500 was employed. During library preparation, unique molecular identifiers were attached to individual cDNA molecules so that TCRs could be counted in a quantitative, reproducible way. Both TCR alpha and TCR beta chains were sequenced from each blood RNA sample. In the original analysis: A median of about 89,000 TCRs per sample was observed, with a range of about 23,224 to 750,000. V, J and CDR3 annotation of the TCR reads was carried out using the Decombinator software suite. For PS versus PT1 abundance plots, all samples were subsampled to the same number of TCRs (28,000). Expanded TCRs were defined as absent before sensitization and observed at least eight times at the 2-week time point. Using fastp at Q25 and MiXCR, TCRdb reprocessed the public reads and kept productive beta chains. Merged by CDR3 protein, the rows form single entries marked with the most common genes and DNA. The V and J calls follow TCRdb's processing rather than the paper's. This sample has 180,000 or so distinct CDR3 sequences in its table, and roughly 15% of those were observed once. The ten largest account for about 1.7% of the sample.

Cut back by 6 bases and 9 bases, the V and J ends lie 18 bases apart. From a lookup of the germline V gene, CDR1 and CDR2 are MDHEN and SYDVKM. From cysteine to phenylalanine, the CDR3 is 15 amino acids long. This entry keeps only the CDR3 DNA: 45 bases, framed from base 1. This clonotype was counted between two and nine times. This receptor's antigen is unknown. It has no much larger one-base neighbor in the sample; base qualities were not kept. This chain joins TRBV28 to TRBJ1-6; a tentative D match to TRBD1 spans 5 bases. This TCR derives from a woman in her twenties or thirties with alopecia areata. Some clones in this sample may be carry-over from other donors' samples. Sequences were derived from whole blood, sampled in connection with sensitization to the hapten diphenylcyclopropenone (DPC). This receptor carries the CDR3 CASSFLGGSGSPLHF. The nucleotide sequence reads TGTGCCAGCAGCTTTCTGGGGGGTTCAGGTTCACCCCTCCACTTT.